The 15 T cell receptor beta chains given below trace back to one sample, sequenced in a study of blood T cell repertoires in COVID-19. Only in-frame clones appear in the TCRdb table, and some are missing; sequencing was by immunoSEQ multiplex PCR. The sample lists about 87,000 clones, 90% seen once, with approximately 7% in the top ten. The sequenced sample consisted of peripheral blood. Source of these receptors: a man aged 18 to 30 with COVID-19, enrolled during active disease.

This clone has just a few counts. The V call is TRBV9, the J call TRBJ2-7; D ambiguous. V lost 0 bases to trimming and J lost 1 base, with 8 bases between them. Germline values: CDR1 SGDLS, CDR2 YYNGEE. This CDR3 has 14 residues. CDR3 sequence (DNA): TGTGCCAGCAGCGTAGGGTACAGTTCCTACGAGCAGTACTTC. It specifies CASSVGYSSYEQYF.

The chain joins TRBV5-1 to TRBJ1-1; D not resolved. V was trimmed by 0 bases and J by 0 bases, leaving 6 bases between them. CDR1 SGHRS and CDR2 YFSETQ come from the germline V gene. The CDR3 loop spans 14 amino acids. CDR3 sequence reads: CASSLGSMNTEAFF. CDR3 nucleotides: TGCGCCAGCAGCTTGGGGAGTATGAACACTGAAGCTTTCTTT.

This chain links TRBV3-1 (or the pseudogene TRBV3-2) with TRBJ2-1; TRBD2 agrees at 12 bases. This CDR3 comprises 15 residues. CDR1 is LGHDT, CDR2 YNNKEL, per germline (reference sequence). The ends lost 1 base at V and 6 bases at J; junction bases unmatched: 1. The CDR3 spells CASSQGTSGVNEQFF. The CDR3 DNA reads TGTGCCAGCAGCCAAGGGACTAGCGGGGTCAATGAGCAGTTCTTC.

V gene TRBV6-6 combines with J gene TRBJ1-1, with D tentatively TRBD1 (6 bases). The length of the CDR3 is 11 residues. In germline, CDR1 is MNHNY, CDR2 SVGAGI (reference sequence). With 6 bases removed from V and 11 bases from J, the gap between germline ends came to 13 bases. CDR3 sequence: CASSTGRRAFF. DNA of the CDR3: TGTGCCAGCAGCACAGGGCGTCGTGCTTTCTTT.

The V gene is TRBV5-4, the J gene TRBJ2-1; TRBD1 agrees at 7 bases. Germline CDR1 reads SGHNT; CDR2 reads YYREEE (reference sequence). The CDR3 extends over 16 amino acids. V lost 4 bases to trimming and J lost 0 bases; unmatched junction nucleotides: 7. CDR3 loop: CASSTNRGGSYNEQFF. The CDR3 DNA reads as TGTGCCAGCAGCACCAACAGGGGCGGCTCCTACAATGAGCAGTTCTTC.

The chain combines TRBV14 with TRBJ2-2, with D maybe TRBD2 (6 bases). The V gene lost 4 bases and the J gene lost 5 bases, with 11 bases spanning the gap. The CDR3 is made up of 14 amino acids. CDR1 SGHDN and CDR2 FVKESK come from the germline V gene. The CDR3 spells CASSRSRGTGELFF. DNA of the CDR3: TGTGCCAGCAGCCGATCCCGGGGGACCGGGGAGCTGTTTTTT.

The rearrangement links TRBV5-6 to TRBJ2-7, with D maybe TRBD1 (6 bases). Per the germline V gene, CDR1 is SGHDT and CDR2 is YYEEEE. V dropped 1 base and J dropped 0 bases, with 14 bases sitting between them. This CDR3 contains 16 residues. The CDR3, as DNA: TGTGCCAGCAGCTTGTATGGGGACACATACTCCTACGAGCAGTACTTC. Its translation is CASSLYGDTYSYEQYF.

This clone showed up just a few times. The genes are TRBV29-1 and TRBJ2-7, with 9 bases that match TRBD1. The CDR3 has 14 residues. Germline V gene lookup returns CDR1 SQVTM and CDR2 ANQGSEA. The junction had 8 bases not matched to a gene; V was cut back by 2 bases and J by 6 bases. This chain's CDR3 is CSVELGTGLGEQYF. The CDR3 DNA reads TGCAGCGTTGAATTGGGGACAGGGTTGGGCGAGCAGTACTTC.

This chain joins TRBV28 and TRBJ1-3; D is uncertain. V was cut by 5 bases and J by 4 bases, with 12 bases left in between. CDR1 and CDR2 (germline): MDHEN, SYDVKM. This CDR3 region has 14 residues. The CDR3 is CASSERFLGNTIYF. CDR3 in DNA: TGTGCCAGCAGTGAGAGGTTCTTGGGAAACACCATATATTTT.

J is TRBJ2-1 and V is TRBV6-6; a weak D match, TRBD2 (5 bases). Germline loops: CDR1 MNHNY, CDR2 SVGAGI (reference sequence). The V and J ends lost 2 bases and 8 bases respectively, with 16 bases between them. This CDR3 spans 15 amino acids. For the CDR3, the DNA is TGTGCCAGCAGTTACCGGGGAAGCAGGAGCGATGAGCAGTTCTTC. Encoded protein: CASSYRGSRSDEQFF.

This chain uses TRBV28 with TRBJ2-2; TRBD1 matches 10 bases. The V gene's germline CDR1 is MDHEN and CDR2 SYDVKM. Losses at the gene ends were 7 bases for V and 2 bases for J; bases not matched to a gene: 7. The CDR3 runs 16 residues. In DNA form, the CDR3 reads TGTGCCAGCACCTCCGGGACAGGGGAAAACACCGGGGAGCTGTTTTTT. Amino acid sequence: CASTSGTGENTGELFF.

V usage is TRBV28 and J usage is TRBJ2-4; D is possibly TRBD1 (6 bases). Trimming left V 6 bases short and J 6 bases short, with 18 bases between. CDR3 size: 15 residues. CDR1 is MDHEN and CDR2 is SYDVKM in the germline V gene. The CDR3 spells CASSRPGTTLNIQYF. DNA of the CDR3: TGTGCCAGCAGCCGCCCCGGGACAACTTTAAACATTCAGTACTTC. The full variable domain, completed using reference TRBV28 and TRBJ2-4, is DVKVTQSSRYLVKRTGEKVFLECVQDMDHENMFWYRQDPGLGLRLIYFSYDVKMKEKGDIPEGYSVSREKKERFSLILESASTNQTSMYLCASSRPGTTLNIQYFGAGTRLSVL.

The CDR3 DNA is TGTGCCAGCAGTTTGGGAGGTAGCAGAAACACCATATATTTT. Its translation: CASSLGGSRNTIYF. The rearrangement uses TRBV28 and TRBJ1-3; D call uncertain. Per the germline V gene, CDR1 is MDHEN and CDR2 is SYDVKM. The CDR3 has 14 residues. Deletions cut 3 bases from V and 5 bases from J, with 11 bases between.

V is TRBV10-3 and J is TRBJ1-1, with D tentatively TRBD1 (5 bases). The germline V gene encodes CDR1 ENHRY and CDR2 SYGVKD. The CDR3 loop spans 12 amino acids. The V and J ends lost 7 bases and 1 base respectively, with 7 bases between them. The CDR3 DNA sequence: TGTGCCATCATTAGGGGGAACACTGAAGCTTTCTTT. Translation: CAIIRGNTEAFF.

The V and J genes are TRBV7-2 and TRBJ2-5; TRBD1 is a possible D gene (6 bases). The CDR3 has 13 amino acids. CDR1 is SGHTA and CDR2 is FQGNSA in the germline V gene. Deletions cut 5 bases from V and 7 bases from J, with 14 bases between. CDR3 sequence (DNA): TGTGCCAGCAGCCAGGCCGAACAGGGGACCCAGTACTTC. This gives the protein CASSQAEQGTQYF.